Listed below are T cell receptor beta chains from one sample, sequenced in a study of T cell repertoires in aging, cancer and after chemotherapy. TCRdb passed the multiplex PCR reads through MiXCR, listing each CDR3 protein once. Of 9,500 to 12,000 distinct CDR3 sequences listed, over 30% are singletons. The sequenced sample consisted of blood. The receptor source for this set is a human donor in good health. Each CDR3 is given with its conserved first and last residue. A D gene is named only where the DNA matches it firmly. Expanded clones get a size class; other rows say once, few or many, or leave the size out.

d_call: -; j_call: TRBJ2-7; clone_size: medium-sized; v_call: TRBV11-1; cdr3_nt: TGTGCCAGCAGCTTAGACGGCGAGCAGTACTTC; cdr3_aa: CASSLDGEQYF
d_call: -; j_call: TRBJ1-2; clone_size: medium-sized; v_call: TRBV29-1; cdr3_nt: TGCAGCGTTGGTCCAGAAGGCTATGGCTACACCTTC; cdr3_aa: CSVGPEGYGYTF
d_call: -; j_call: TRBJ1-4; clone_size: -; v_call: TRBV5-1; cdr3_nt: TGCGCCAGCAGCTCCCAGGGGACTAATGAAAAACTGTTTTTT; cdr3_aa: CASSSQGTNEKLFF
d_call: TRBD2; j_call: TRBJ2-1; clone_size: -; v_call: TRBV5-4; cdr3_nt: TGTGCCAGCAGCTCAACCCCTAGCGGGAGGGCAAATGAGCAGTTCTTC; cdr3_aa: CASSSTPSGRANEQFF
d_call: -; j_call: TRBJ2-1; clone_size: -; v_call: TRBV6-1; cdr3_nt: TGTGCCAGCGGTCGTCATGAGCAGTTCTTC; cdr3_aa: CASGRHEQFF
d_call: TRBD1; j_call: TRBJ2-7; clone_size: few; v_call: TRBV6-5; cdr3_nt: TGTGCCAGCAGACGCGGACAGGGGGCTGCCTACGAGCAGTACTTC; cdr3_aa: CASRRGQGAAYEQYF
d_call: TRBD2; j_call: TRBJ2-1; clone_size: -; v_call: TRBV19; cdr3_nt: TGTGCCAGTAGTATCTACGGTAGGACTAGCGGGAGGGCCTCCCCCGAGCAGTTCTTC; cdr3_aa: CASSIYGRTSGRASPEQFF
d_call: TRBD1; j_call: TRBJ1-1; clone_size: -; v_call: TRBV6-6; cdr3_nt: TGTGCCAGCAGTTCACAGGGGGCGGGCACTGAAGCTTTCTTT; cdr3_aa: CASSSQGAGTEAFF
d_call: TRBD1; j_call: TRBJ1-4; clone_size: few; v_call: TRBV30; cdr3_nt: TGTGCCTGGAGCGACAGGGGGCGCAGCGAAAAACTGTTTTTT; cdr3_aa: CAWSDRGRSEKLFF
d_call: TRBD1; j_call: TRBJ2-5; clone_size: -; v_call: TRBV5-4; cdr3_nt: TGTGCCAGCAGCCCAGGGGGCCAAGAGACCCAGTACTTC; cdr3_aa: CASSPGGQETQYF
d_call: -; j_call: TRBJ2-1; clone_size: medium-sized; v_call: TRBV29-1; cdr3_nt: TGCAGCGTTGACGGACTTTTCCCCTCCTACAATGAGCAGTTCTTC; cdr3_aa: CSVDGLFPSYNEQFF
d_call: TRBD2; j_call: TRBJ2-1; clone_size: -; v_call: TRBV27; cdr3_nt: TGTGCCAGCAGTCCGAGGGTTAGCGGGAGGGCCGTTCCGAATGAGCAGTTCTTC; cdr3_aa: CASSPRVSGRAVPNEQFF
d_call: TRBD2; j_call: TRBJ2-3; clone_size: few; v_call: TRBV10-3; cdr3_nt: TGTGCCATCAGTGAGGTGGACCGGGACTACAAAGTCTATACGCAGTATTTT; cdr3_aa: CAISEVDRDYKVYTQYF
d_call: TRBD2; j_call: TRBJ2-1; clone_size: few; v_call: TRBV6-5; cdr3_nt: TGTGCCAGCACCTCACGGGGGGGGAATACCAATGAGCAGTTCTTC; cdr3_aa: CASTSRGGNTNEQFF
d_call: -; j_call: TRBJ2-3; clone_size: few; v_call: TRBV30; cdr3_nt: TGTGCCTGGCGCGGTCTTGTGGATACGCAGTATTTT; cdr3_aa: CAWRGLVDTQYF
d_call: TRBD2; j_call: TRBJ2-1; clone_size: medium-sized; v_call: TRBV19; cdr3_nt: TGTGCCAGTAGTGCTTTTACTAGCGGGAGGGACAATGAGCAGTTCTTC; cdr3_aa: CASSAFTSGRDNEQFF
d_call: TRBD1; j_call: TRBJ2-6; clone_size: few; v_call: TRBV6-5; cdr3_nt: TGTGCCAGCAGTGCCGGGACAGGGGGTGGCACCGGGGCCAACGTCCTGACTTTC; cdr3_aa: CASSAGTGGGTGANVLTF
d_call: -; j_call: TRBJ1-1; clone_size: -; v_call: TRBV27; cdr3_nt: TGTGCCAGCAGTTTACTCGAAGGGACCACTGAAGCTTTCTTT; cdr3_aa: CASSLLEGTTEAFF
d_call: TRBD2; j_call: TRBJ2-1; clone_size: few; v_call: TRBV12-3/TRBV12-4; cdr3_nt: TGTGCCAGCAGTTTTGAGACAGGGGTACTAGCGGGGCGTATGAATGAGCAGTTCTTC; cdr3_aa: CASSFETGVLAGRMNEQFF
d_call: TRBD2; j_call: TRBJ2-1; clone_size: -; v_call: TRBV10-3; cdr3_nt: TGTGCCATCAGCCCTAGCGGATCCTACAATGAGCAGTTCTTC; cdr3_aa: CAISPSGSYNEQFF
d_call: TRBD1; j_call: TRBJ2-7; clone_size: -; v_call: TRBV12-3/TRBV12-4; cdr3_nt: TGTGCCAGCAGCCCCGGGACAGGGAACAACGAGCAGTACTTC; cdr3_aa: CASSPGTGNNEQYF
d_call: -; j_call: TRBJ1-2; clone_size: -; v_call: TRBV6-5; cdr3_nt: TGTGCCAGCAGTCCCCCGGCGGGAGGCTACACCTTC; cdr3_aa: CASSPPAGGYTF
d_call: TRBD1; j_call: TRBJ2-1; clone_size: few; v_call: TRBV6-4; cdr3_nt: TGTGCCAGCAGTGACTCCCCGGACAGGGGCGCCAATGAGCAGTTCTTC; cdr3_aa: CASSDSPDRGANEQFF
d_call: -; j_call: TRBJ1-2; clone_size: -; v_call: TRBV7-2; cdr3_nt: TGTGCCAGCAGCTCCCGAGGGGCAGGGATGGTTCGGGGCTACACCTTC; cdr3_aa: CASSSRGAGMVRGYTF
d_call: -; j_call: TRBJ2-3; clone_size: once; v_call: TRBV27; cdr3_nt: TGTGCCAGCAGTTTAGGGGTGGAAGGAACAGATACGCAGTATTTT; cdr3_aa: CASSLGVEGTDTQYF
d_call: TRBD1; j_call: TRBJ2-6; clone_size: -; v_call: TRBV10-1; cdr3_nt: TGCGCCAGCAGCCCTTCGACAGGGGCTGGGGCCAACGTCCTGACTTTC; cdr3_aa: CASSPSTGAGANVLTF
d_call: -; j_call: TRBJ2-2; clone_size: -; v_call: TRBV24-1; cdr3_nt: TGTGCCACCAGTTGGAACACCGGGGAGCTGTTTTTT; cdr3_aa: CATSWNTGELFF
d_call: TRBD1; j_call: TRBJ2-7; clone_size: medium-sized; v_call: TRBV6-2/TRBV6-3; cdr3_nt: TGTGCCAGCAGTTACTCGATTGGGACAGGGGGCATCTACGAGCAGTACTTC; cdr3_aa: CASSYSIGTGGIYEQYF
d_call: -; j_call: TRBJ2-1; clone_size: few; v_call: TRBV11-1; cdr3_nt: TGTGCCAGCGGGAGCAATGAGCAGTTCTTC; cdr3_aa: CASGSNEQFF
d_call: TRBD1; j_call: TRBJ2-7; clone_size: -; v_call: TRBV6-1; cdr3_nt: TGTGCCAGCAGGGTCGGGACAGGGGGAGCGTACGAGCAGTACTTC; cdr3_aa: CASRVGTGGAYEQYF
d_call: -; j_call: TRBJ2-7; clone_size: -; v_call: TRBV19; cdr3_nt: TGTGCCAGTAGTCCGGGACAAAACTACGAGCAGTACTTC; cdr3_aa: CASSPGQNYEQYF
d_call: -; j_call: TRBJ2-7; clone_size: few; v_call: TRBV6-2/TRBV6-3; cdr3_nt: TGTGCCAGACAGAGCGAGCAGTACTTC; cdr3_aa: CARQSEQYF
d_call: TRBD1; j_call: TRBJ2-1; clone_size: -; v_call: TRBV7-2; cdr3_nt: TGTGCCAGCAGCTTAGCCGGGACAGGGTTCTCAATTGAGCAGTTCTTC; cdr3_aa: CASSLAGTGFSIEQFF
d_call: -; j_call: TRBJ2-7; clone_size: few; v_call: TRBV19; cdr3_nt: TGTGCCAGTAGTATTAGGAGGGGCTACGAGCAGTACTTC; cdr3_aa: CASSIRRGYEQYF
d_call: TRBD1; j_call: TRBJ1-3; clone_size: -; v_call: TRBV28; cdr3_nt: TGTGCCAGCAGTTCCGCGACAGGGTTCGGAAACACCATATATTTT; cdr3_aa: CASSSATGFGNTIYF
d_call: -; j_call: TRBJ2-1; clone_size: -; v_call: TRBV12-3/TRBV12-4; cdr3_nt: TGTGCCAGCAGCGCTTCGACAGGCCCCAATGAGCAGTTCTTC; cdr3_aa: CASSASTGPNEQFF
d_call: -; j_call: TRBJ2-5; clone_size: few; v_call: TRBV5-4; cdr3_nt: TGTGCCAGCAGCCGGACATCGGGGGGCAAAGAGACCCAGTACTTC; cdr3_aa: CASSRTSGGKETQYF
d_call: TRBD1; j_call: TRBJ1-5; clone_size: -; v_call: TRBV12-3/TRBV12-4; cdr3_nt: TGTGCCAGCAGCCATACAACAGGGGGTTGGGTCAATCAGCCCCAGCATTTT; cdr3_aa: CASSHTTGGWVNQPQHF
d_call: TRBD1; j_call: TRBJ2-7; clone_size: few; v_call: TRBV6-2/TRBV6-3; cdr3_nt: TGTGCCAGCACCTTGGCGGACAGGGCCAGCGAGCAGTACTTC; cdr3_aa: CASTLADRASEQYF
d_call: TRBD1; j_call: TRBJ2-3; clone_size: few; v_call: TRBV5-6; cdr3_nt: TGTGCCAGCAGCTTGGCGGACAGGGCTCTAAATACGCAGTATTTT; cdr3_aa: CASSLADRALNTQYF
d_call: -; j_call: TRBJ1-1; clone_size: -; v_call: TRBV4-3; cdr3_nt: TGCGCCAGCAGCCAAAACCTCGTCAGGGCCAACGGCACTGAAGCTTTCTTT; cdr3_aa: CASSQNLVRANGTEAFF
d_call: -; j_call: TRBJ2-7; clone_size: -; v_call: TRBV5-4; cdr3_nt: TGTGCCAGCAGGGGTTGGGGATACAACGAGCAGTACTTC; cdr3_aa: CASRGWGYNEQYF
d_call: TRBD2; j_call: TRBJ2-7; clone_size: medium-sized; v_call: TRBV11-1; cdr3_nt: TGTGCCAGCAGCTTAGCTCGGTCGACTAGCGGGAGCTACGAGCAGTACTTC; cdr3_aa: CASSLARSTSGSYEQYF
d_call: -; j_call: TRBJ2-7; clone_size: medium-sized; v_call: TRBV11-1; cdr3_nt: TGTGCCAGCAGCTTAGCAGGGGAAGGCGAGCAGTACTTC; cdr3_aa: CASSLAGEGEQYF